This TCR beta chain is from a study of blood T cell repertoires in COVID-19. Study at large: From T cells, B-cell-depleted T cells, or PBMCs came the material, which was cDNA or gDNA.

TCRdb's table, derived via immunoSEQ multiplex PCR, lists solely in-frame clones and lacks some. The table shows approximately 400,000 clones, with roughly 80% occurring only once. CDR3 size: 18 residues. Per germline, CDR1 SGHRS and CDR2 YFSETQ. Germline trimming cut 4 bases from V and 0 bases from J; bases unmatched to any gene: 7. The genes are TRBV5-1 and TRBJ2-3; 14 bases are shared with TRBD2. The sequence came from a human donor with acute or convalescent COVID-19. The donor label of this sample is uncertain. Sequencing was done on a sample of peripheral blood. This chain's CDR3 is CASSPRTSGGTSTDTQYF. The CDR3 bases are TGCGCCAGCAGCCCTCGGACTAGCGGGGGGACCAGCACAGATACGCAGTATTTT.